This paragraph reports one T cell receptor (beta chain). Its antigen is currently unknown. The junction differs from germline at one of its ends, possibly a read error. The sample originates from a study of radiotherapy plus CTLA-4 blockade in lung cancer. At the level of the study: Disease control was present in roughly 29% of patients, and objective responses in roughly 17%.

Regarding the study as a whole: Radiotherapy with ipilimumab was followed by blood expansion of tumor-derived clones.

Profiled with immunoSEQ multiplex PCR; TCRdb holds only in-frame clones, not every one. This table has 75,000 to 100,000 clones, about four fifths appearing once. This TCR came from a human donor with non-small cell lung cancer who had a partial response to radiotherapy plus ipilimumab. Some clones in this sample may be carry-over from other donors' samples. Sequences were derived from peripheral blood, sampled from a patient treated with radiotherapy plus ipilimumab.

This CDR3 reads CASSPTWDRPSPLHF. CDR3 DNA sequence: TGCGCCAGCAGCCCTACTTGGGACAGGCCTTCACCCCTCCACTTT. V is TRBV7-2 and J is TRBJ1-6; 8 nucleotides line up with TRBD1. In germline, CDR1 is SGHTA, CDR2 FQGNSA. The CDR3 covers 15 residues.